These T cell receptor beta chains were read from a single sample in a study of blood T cell repertoires in COVID-19. Some clones are missing from TCRdb's copy, which holds only in-frame ones; the method was immunoSEQ multiplex PCR. The sample carries around 250,000 clones, 84% recorded once. Sequenced: peripheral blood. These receptors were taken from a woman in her 40s who had recovered from COVID-19. CDR3s include the opening cysteine and the closing phenylalanine or tryptophan. D genes are given only for firm matches. Size values are once, few and many counts, or a class for expanded clones, and some rows have none.

J gene,D gene,clone size,V gene,CDR3 protein,CDR3 DNA
TRBJ2-7,NA,NA,TRBV19,CASSPVSGVYEQYF,TGTGCCAGTAGCCCTGTGTCCGGGGTCTACGAGCAGTACTTC
TRBJ2-7,TRBD2,NA,TRBV6-5,CASRAPGGRVQYF,TGTGCCAGCAGAGCCCCTGGGGGGAGGGTGCAGTACTTC
TRBJ1-5,TRBD1,NA,TRBV29-1,CSVDLGQGSGQPQHF,TGCAGCGTTGACCTGGGACAGGGGTCGGGTCAGCCCCAGCATTTT
TRBJ2-3,NA,NA,TRBV9,CASSAAGGTDTQYF,TGTGCCAGCAGCGCCGCCGGGGGAACAGATACGCAGTATTTT
TRBJ1-1,TRBD1,few,TRBV7-9,CASEPGQGRTEAFF,TGTGCCAGCGAGCCGGGACAGGGAAGAACTGAAGCTTTCTTT
TRBJ2-3,NA,NA,TRBV18,CASSELAGNRLHTQYF,TGTGCCAGCTCGGAGCTGGCGGGGAACAGGCTACATACGCAGTATTTT
TRBJ2-7,TRBD1,NA,TRBV15,CATSREDRGNYEQYF,TGTGCCACCAGCAGAGAAGACAGGGGCAACTACGAGCAGTACTTC
TRBJ2-7,TRBD2,NA,TRBV30,CAWSGGIYEQYF,TGTGCCTGGAGCGGGGGGATTTACGAGCAGTACTTC
TRBJ1-4,TRBD1,NA,TRBV28,CASRGGTGHEKLFF,TGTGCCAGCAGGGGTGGGACAGGGCATGAAAAACTGTTTTTT
TRBJ1-4,NA,NA,TRBV3-1/TRBV3-2,CASSQGDTLGEKLFF,TGTGCCAGCAGCCAAGGGGACACCCTAGGTGAAAAACTGTTTTTT
TRBJ2-5,NA,NA,TRBV5-1,CASSLTPGVDETQYF,TGCGCCAGCAGCTTGACCCCCGGGGTCGATGAGACCCAGTACTTC
TRBJ2-7,NA,NA,TRBV9,CASSEGTQGYEQYF,TGTGCCAGCAGCGAAGGGACCCAGGGGTACGAGCAGTACTTC
TRBJ2-1,NA,NA,TRBV5-4,CASRRGGRNEQFF,TGTGCCAGCAGACGAGGAGGAAGGAACGAGCAGTTCTTC
TRBJ2-3,NA,NA,TRBV21-1,CASSKTGCITDTQYF,TGTGCCAGCAGCAAGACAGGGTGTATCACAGATACGCAGTATTTT
TRBJ2-7,NA,NA,TRBV2,CASSWQGHEQYF,TGTGCCAGCAGTTGGCAGGGCCACGAGCAGTACTTC
TRBJ2-7,NA,NA,TRBV28,CASSFQRRSYEQYF,TGTGCCAGCAGTTTTCAGCGAAGGTCCTACGAGCAGTACTTC
TRBJ1-2,NA,NA,TRBV7-8,CASSPRRAGYYGYTF,TGTGCCAGCAGCCCGCGCCGCGCGGGGTACTATGGCTACACCTTC
TRBJ2-5,TRBD1,NA,TRBV28,CASSLQGPETQYF,TGTGCCAGCAGCTTACAGGGGCCGGAGACCCAGTACTTC
TRBJ2-7,TRBD1,NA,TRBV6-5,CASKKTGYSYEQYF,TGTGCCAGCAAAAAGACAGGGTACTCCTACGAGCAGTACTTC
TRBJ1-5,NA,NA,TRBV6-5,CASSHRGSDQPQHF,TGTGCCAGCAGTCATAGGGGGAGCGATCAGCCCCAGCATTTT
TRBJ2-7,TRBD1,NA,TRBV28,CASSPPGQGQYF,TGTGCCAGCAGTCCCCCCGGACAGGGGCAGTACTTC
TRBJ2-5,TRBD2,NA,TRBV2,CASSELAGTSGGKTQYF,TGTGCCAGCAGTGAATTAGCGGGGACTAGCGGGGGTAAGACCCAGTACTTC
TRBJ2-7,NA,NA,TRBV24-1,CATSDWRDSYEQYF,TGTGCCACCAGTGATTGGAGGGACTCCTACGAGCAGTACTTC
TRBJ1-6,NA,few,TRBV20-1,CSARFLDSLHF,TGCAGTGCTCGATTTTTGGACAGCCTCCACTTT
TRBJ1-1,NA,NA,TRBV18,CASSPTGNEAFF,TGTGCCAGCTCACCTACGGGTAACGAAGCTTTCTTT
TRBJ2-1,NA,few,TRBV29-1,CSVDGRRGEQFF,TGCAGCGTTGACGGACGGAGGGGTGAGCAGTTCTTC
TRBJ2-2,NA,NA,TRBV5-4,CASSLRQTNTGELFF,TGTGCCAGCAGCCTCAGACAGACTAACACCGGGGAGCTGTTTTTT
TRBJ2-1,TRBD1,NA,TRBV5-1,CASSLDGTAYNEQFF,TGCGCCAGCAGCTTGGACGGGACAGCTTACAATGAGCAGTTCTTC
TRBJ1-1,NA,NA,TRBV7-9,CASKQILGTEAFF,TGTGCCAGCAAACAGATTCTTGGCACTGAAGCTTTCTTT
TRBJ2-3,TRBD2,NA,TRBV10-3,CAIRREGLTADTQYF,TGTGCCATCAGGAGGGAGGGACTAACTGCAGATACGCAGTATTTT
TRBJ2-7,TRBD1,NA,TRBV28,CASKTPGTDSYEQYF,TGTGCCAGCAAGACGCCCGGGACAGACTCCTACGAGCAGTACTTC
TRBJ2-1,TRBD1,NA,TRBV12-5,CASATTGSSYNEQFF,TGTGCTAGTGCCACGACAGGGAGCTCCTACAATGAGCAGTTCTTC
TRBJ1-2,NA,once,TRBV7-9,CASSLSGKDYGYTF,TGTGCCAGCAGCTTGTCGGGGAAGGACTATGGCTACACCTTC
TRBJ1-1,NA,NA,TRBV6-1,CASSESENTEAFF,TGTGCCAGCAGTGAGAGCGAGAACACTGAAGCTTTCTTT
TRBJ2-5,TRBD2,NA,TRBV11-2,CASSPLGATSAYQETQYF,TGTGCCAGCAGCCCACTTGGGGCGACTAGCGCGTACCAAGAGACCCAGTACTTC
TRBJ1-2,NA,NA,TRBV19,CASSIGSGEYYGYTF,TGTGCCAGTAGTATCGGTTCAGGGGAATACTATGGCTACACCTTC
TRBJ1-1,NA,NA,TRBV7-9,CASSSPVGGGTEAFF,TGTGCCAGCAGCTCCCCCGTGGGGGGGGGCACTGAAGCTTTCTTT
TRBJ2-7,TRBD1,NA,TRBV14,CASSQRDRPYEQYF,TGTGCCAGCAGCCAAAGGGACAGGCCCTACGAGCAGTACTTC
TRBJ2-1,TRBD1,NA,TRBV6-4,CASSAQTGTYNEQFF,TGTGCCAGCAGTGCTCAGACAGGGACCTACAATGAGCAGTTCTTC
TRBJ2-7,TRBD1,NA,TRBV5-1,CASSLSRDRIGEQYF,TGCGCCAGCAGCTTGTCTCGGGACAGAATCGGCGAGCAGTACTTC
TRBJ1-5,NA,few,TRBV28,CAMQQGNQPQHF,TGTGCCATGCAACAGGGAAATCAGCCCCAGCATTTT
TRBJ2-3,NA,NA,TRBV4-2,CASSPQAWNHDEDTQYF,TGTGCCAGCAGCCCGCAGGCGTGGAACCACGACGAAGATACGCAGTATTTT
TRBJ1-4,NA,NA,TRBV5-1,CASSLGTVRTNEKLFF,TGCGCCAGCAGCTTGGGGACAGTTAGGACTAATGAAAAACTGTTTTTT
TRBJ2-7,NA,NA,TRBV3-1/TRBV3-2,CASSQLPGTVADEQYF,TGTGCCAGCAGCCAACTGCCGGGAACAGTCGCGGACGAGCAGTACTTC
TRBJ2-7,NA,NA,TRBV18,CASSPVENYEQYF,TGTGCCAGCTCACCGGTCGAGAACTACGAGCAGTACTTC
TRBJ2-1,TRBD1,NA,TRBV6-5,CASRRRDSQNEQFF,TGTGCCAGCAGGAGACGGGACAGCCAGAATGAGCAGTTCTTC
TRBJ2-7,NA,NA,TRBV4-2,CASSQQRMTGEQYF,TGTGCCAGCAGCCAACAGAGAATGACGGGGGAGCAGTACTTC
TRBJ2-7,TRBD2,NA,TRBV30,CAWSVGLAGLYEQYF,TGTGCCTGGAGTGTGGGACTAGCGGGTCTCTACGAGCAGTACTTC
TRBJ1-4,NA,NA,TRBV28,CASSLGFSGEKLFF,TGTGCCAGCAGCCTAGGGTTTAGCGGAGAAAAACTGTTTTTT
TRBJ2-7,NA,NA,TRBV5-1,CASSFITGNEQYF,TGCGCCAGCAGCTTCATTACAGGGAACGAGCAGTACTTC
TRBJ1-2,TRBD1,NA,TRBV27,CASSPRDSFYGYTF,TGTGCCAGCAGTCCCCGGGACAGCTTCTATGGCTACACCTTC
TRBJ1-5,NA,NA,TRBV6-2/TRBV6-3,CASSYGTNNQPQHF,TGTGCCAGCAGTTACGGGACAAACAATCAGCCCCAGCATTTT
TRBJ2-2,NA,NA,TRBV6-5,CASSYSWSGELFF,TGTGCCAGCAGTTACTCGTGGAGCGGGGAGCTGTTTTTT
TRBJ1-3,NA,NA,TRBV6-4,CASSDPRGLRENTIYF,TGTGCCAGCAGTGACCCCAGGGGATTGCGCGAAAACACCATATATTTT
TRBJ1-5,NA,NA,TRBV2,CASSSSGQLQPQHF,TGTGCCAGCAGCTCGAGTGGACAGCTTCAGCCCCAGCATTTT
TRBJ2-2,NA,NA,TRBV5-1,CASTPGRGSNTGELFF,TGCGCCAGCACCCCGGGCCGGGGGTCGAACACCGGGGAGCTGTTTTTT
TRBJ1-4,NA,NA,TRBV28,CASSTEGKLFF,TGTGCCAGCAGCACCGAGGGAAAACTGTTTTTT